One and the same sample provided the 32 T cell receptor beta chains below, sequenced in a study of lung T cells in sarcoidosis with Löfgren's syndrome. TCRdb passed the reads through MiXCR, listing each CDR3 protein once. The data hold about 63,000 distinct CDR3 sequences, with around 21% observed a single time. Sequencing was performed on CD4+ T cells from PBMCs. The receptors stem from a human donor with sarcoidosis (Löfgren's syndrome or another form), or a control subject (not recorded which).

In this sample, this clonotype turned up many times. The chain couples TRBV20-1 to TRBJ2-2; D not resolved. The germline CDR1 and CDR2 sequences are DFQATT and SNEGSKA (reference sequence). The CDR3 covers 11 residues. The V end was cut by 3 bases, the J end by 6 bases, with 5 bases between. The CDR3 here is CSASNSGELFF. As DNA, the CDR3 is TGCAGTGCTAGCAACTCCGGGGAGCTGTTTTTT.

About this clonotype itself: Given a much more abundant clone one base away, this may be a read error. J is TRBJ1-3 and V is TRBV28; 7 bases are a match to TRBD1. With 4 bases clipped from V and 3 bases from J, the junction kept 12 bases outside the gene matches. This CDR3 comprises 17 residues. Germline values: CDR1 MDHEN, CDR2 SYDVKM. The CDR3 sequence is CASSSTTGTYYGNTIYF. DNA for the CDR3: TGTGCCAGCAGTTCAACGACAGGGACCTACTATGGAAACACCATATATTTT.

In the case of this clonotype: Mismatch with germline at one junction end may stem from a read error. The V call is TRBV5-1, the J call TRBJ2-2; the D is unclear. The CDR3 has 14 residues. Germline CDR1 reads SGHRS; CDR2 reads YFSETQ. The CDR3 sequence: CAGSLLPQTGELFF. The CDR3 DNA follows: TGCGCCGGCAGCTTGCTACCCCAGACCGGGGAGCTGTTTTTT.

This clonotype has only a few counts. A much larger clone sits a single nucleotide away, making a read error possible. In DNA form, the CDR3 reads TGTGCCACCCCCAGGGCAGGCAATCAGCCCCAGCATTTT. Translating it yields CATPRAGNQPQHF. The chain couples TRBV6-1 to TRBJ1-5; a weak D match, TRBD1 (5 bases). The ends were cut back, 10 bases at V and 2 bases at J, with 12 bases in the middle. The CDR3 length is 13 residues. Germline lookup yields CDR1 MNHNS and CDR2 SASEGT.

This clonotype was observed at least ten times. The V and J genes are TRBV4-1 and TRBJ1-4, with D unclear. V was trimmed by 0 bases and J by 10 bases, leaving 0 bases between them. CDR3 length: 10 residues. Germline CDR1 is MGHRA and CDR2 is YSYEKL. This CDR3 is CASSQEKLFF. The CDR3 nucleotides read TGCGCCAGCAGCCAAGAAAAACTGTTTTTT.

This clonotype was found many times. This chain uses TRBV19 with TRBJ1-5; no definite D call. V lost 7 bases to trimming and J lost 3 bases, with 13 bases between them. Germline V gene data show CDR1 as LNHDA and CDR2 as SQIVND (reference sequence). There are 14 residues in the CDR3. The CDR3 DNA sequence: TGTGCCAGTAATCCGTTGAGAGACAATCAGCCCCAGCATTTT. Translated: CASNPLRDNQPQHF.

This clonotype appeared a few times. The chain has TRBV5-1 and TRBJ2-1; D perhaps matches TRBD2 (6 bases). With 3 bases removed from V and 3 bases from J, the gap between germline ends came to 16 bases. Germline V gene sequence: CDR1 SGHRS, CDR2 YFSETQ. This CDR3 has 16 amino acids. The CDR3 nucleotides are TGCGCCAGCAGCTCCGATACGGGAGAGGACTACAATGAGCAGTTCTTC. Translation: CASSSDTGEDYNEQFF.

V is TRBV5-1 and J is TRBJ1-6, with no clear D. The CDR3 sequence is 15 residues long. V was shortened by 0 bases and J by 2 bases, with 6 bases between the two germline ends. The germline V gene encodes CDR1 SGHRS and CDR2 YFSETQ. CDR3 sequence: CASSLGHAYNSPLHF. The CDR3, as DNA: TGCGCCAGCAGCTTGGGACATGCCTATAATTCACCCCTCCACTTT.

Notes on this clonotype: The germline gene is not matched at one end of the junction; a read error may be the cause. V usage is TRBV12-3 or TRBV12-4 and J usage is TRBJ2-1, with D perhaps TRBD2 (5 bases). The CDR3 extends over 15 amino acids. CDR3 coding DNA: TGTGCCAGCAGTTTCCAGCGGAGCTCCTACAGTGAGCAGTTCTTC. Amino acids: CASSFQRSSYSEQFF.

The chain carries TRBV28 and TRBJ2-5; TRBD2 aligns across 8 bases. Germline V lookup: CDR1 MDHEN, CDR2 SYDVKM. The CDR3 spans 14 residues. J gave up 10 bases and V 7 bases, and 14 bases lay outside the gene matches. CDR3 nucleotides: TGTGCCAGCAACCCAGCGGGAGCCCTCCATGGCCAGTACTTC. Its protein product is CASNPAGALHGQYF.

Regarding this clonotype: Just one base apart from a much larger clone, this may be a read error. The chain uses TRBV20-1 and TRBJ1-3; D is unresolved. CDR3 length: 14 residues. Germline loops: CDR1 DFQATT, CDR2 SNEGSKA (reference sequence). The CDR3 DNA reads TGCAATGCTAGATATTCGGGAAAATTGAACACCATATATTTT. Amino acids: CNARYSGKLNTIYF.

This clonotype appeared many times. The chain carries TRBV2 and TRBJ1-3; D not certain. Trimming stripped 4 bases from V and 0 bases from J, with 10 bases between. Germline V lookup: CDR1 SNHLY, CDR2 FYNNEI. The CDR3 runs to 15 residues. CDR3 amino acids: CASSGTYVSGNTIYF. As DNA, the CDR3 is TGTGCCAGCAGTGGGACGTACGTCTCTGGAAACACCATATATTTT.

The rearrangement joins TRBV5-1 to TRBJ2-6; possibly TRBD1 for D (5 bases). The germline gives CDR1 SGHRS, CDR2 YFSETQ. The CDR3 contains 15 residues. The V and J ends lost 2 bases and 1 base respectively, with 7 bases between them. Written as DNA, the CDR3 is TGCGCCAGCAGCTTTCAGGGTTCTGGGGCCAACGTCCTGACTTTC. Translation gives CASSFQGSGANVLTF.

This clonotype was recorded a few times. This may come from a read error, since a much larger clone is one base off. The V call is TRBV6-1, the J call TRBJ1-2; a weak D match, TRBD1 (6 bases). This CDR3 region has 17 residues. Germline V gene sequence: CDR1 MNHNS, CDR2 SASEGT. V gave up 6 bases and J gave up 4 bases, with 24 bases separating them. CDR3 residues: CASRLGRGTPGSYGYTF. The CDR3 DNA sequence: TGTGCCAGCAGGTTGGGCAGGGGAACGCCTGGGAGCTATGGCTACACCTTC.

This clonotype was seen at least ten times. The rearrangement joins TRBV28 to TRBJ1-1; D not resolved. Trimming pared 7 bases from V and 0 bases from J, leaving 9 bases between. The germline gives CDR1 MDHEN, CDR2 SYDVKM. CDR3 length equals 13 residues. The CDR3 reads CASITALNTEAFF. The CDR3 region has the DNA TGTGCCAGCATTACAGCCTTGAACACTGAAGCTTTCTTT.

There are many counts of this clonotype. The chain joins TRBV6-1 to TRBJ2-3; weak D call: TRBD2 (6 bases). The CDR3 spans 13 residues. The ends were cut back, 7 bases at V and 3 bases at J, with 11 bases in the middle. Germline-derived CDR1 and CDR2 are MNHNS and SASEGT. This chain's CDR3 is CASMGLETDTQYF. As DNA, the CDR3 is TGTGCCAGCATGGGACTCGAAACAGATACGCAGTATTTT.

This sequence joins TRBV29-1 and TRBJ2-3; D is unclear. Germline CDR1 is SQVTM and CDR2 is ANQGSEA. V was shortened by 8 bases and J by 1 base, with 13 bases between the two germline ends. The CDR3 contains 13 residues. For the CDR3, the DNA is TGCAGCTCCTCGGCGGCGGGCACAGATACGCAGTATTTT. Protein: CSSSAAGTDTQYF.

This sequence joins TRBV4-1 and TRBJ2-5; D could derive from TRBD1 or TRBD2 (5 bases each). CDR3 length: 15 amino acids. The germline V and J ends were trimmed by 1 base and 4 bases, with 13 bases remaining between them. Germline V gene lookup returns CDR1 MGHRA and CDR2 YSYEKL. CDR3 amino acids: CASSQVGARVETQYF. CDR3 DNA: TGCGCCAGCAGCCAAGTCGGGGCGCGTGTAGAGACCCAGTACTTC.

The genes are TRBV7-8 and TRBJ1-3; 7 nucleotides agree with TRBD1. CDR3 length: 18 amino acids. Germline values: CDR1 SGHVS, CDR2 FQNEAQ. After removal of 4 bases from V and 5 bases from J, the junction contained 17 bases not matched to a gene. CDR3 DNA: TGTGCCAGCAGCTACGGATTTTCTACTTCAGGGGGAAGAAACACCATATATTTT. Its translation is CASSYGFSTSGGRNTIYF.

This clonotype was detected once. Just one base apart from a much larger clone, this may be a read error. The chain links TRBV6-2 or TRBV6-3 to TRBJ2-3; 8 bases match TRBD2. The CDR3 totals 15 residues. Trimming removed 5 bases from V and 0 bases from J; junction bases left unmatched: 4. The germline gives CDR1 MNHEY, CDR2 SVGEGT. The CDR3 loop is CASSSGGSSTDTQYF. The CDR3 bases are TGTGCCAGCAGTAGCGGGGGCTCTAGCACAGATACGCAGTATTTT.

This clonotype was seen at least ten times. The chain carries TRBV6-1 and TRBJ1-5; D unclear. The V gene's germline CDR1 is MNHNS and CDR2 SASEGT. The CDR3 loop spans 13 amino acids. Trimming removed 5 bases at V and 5 bases at J, with 10 bases between. Here the CDR3 reads CASSRDLDQPQHF. In DNA, the CDR3 is TGTGCCAGCAGTCGCGACCTTGATCAGCCCCAGCATTTT.

This clonotype was seen at least ten times. The chain is built from TRBV27 and TRBJ2-7; 11 bases align to TRBD1. The CDR3 contains 15 residues. The germline gives CDR1 MNHEY, CDR2 SMNVEV (reference sequence). The ends lost 5 bases at V and 7 bases at J; junction bases unmatched: 10. CDR3 amino acids: CASSTLRDRGFEQYF. The CDR3 coding sequence is TGTGCCAGCAGTACATTGCGGGACAGGGGGTTTGAGCAGTACTTC.

The genes are TRBV20-1 and TRBJ1-2; perhaps TRBD1 as D (6 bases). Per germline, CDR1 DFQATT and CDR2 SNEGSKA (reference sequence). The CDR3 consists of 15 residues. V gave up 3 bases and J gave up 2 bases, with 16 bases separating them. The CDR3 is CSAREYGQGNYGYTF. Here the CDR3 DNA reads TGCAGTGCTAGGGAGTATGGGCAGGGGAACTATGGCTACACCTTC.

The sample holds many counts of this clonotype. This chain uses TRBV28 with TRBJ1-5, with D uncertain. V shed 4 bases and J shed 3 bases, with 4 bases lying between them. The CDR3 spans 12 residues. The germline V gene encodes CDR1 MDHEN and CDR2 SYDVKM. CDR3 sequence (DNA): TGTGCCAGCAGTTCAAACAATCAGCCCCAGCATTTT. This codes for CASSSNNQPQHF.

This chain links TRBV5-5 with TRBJ2-5; D is perhaps TRBD1 (5 bases). CDR1 SGHKS and CDR2 YYEKEE come from the germline V gene (reference sequence). Trimming stripped 3 bases from V and 4 bases from J, with 10 bases between. This CDR3 spans 13 amino acids. DNA for the CDR3: TGTGCCAGCAGCTGGGGCAAGCCAGAGACCCAGTACTTC. Residues: CASSWGKPETQYF.

V is TRBV11-2 and J is TRBJ1-6; tentatively, D is TRBD1 (5 bases). Germline CDR1 SGHAT, CDR2 FQNNGV. V was trimmed by 3 bases and J by 6 bases, leaving 9 bases between them. The CDR3 length is 14 residues. The CDR3: CASSFGHLNSPLHF. In DNA form, the CDR3 reads TGTGCCAGCAGCTTTGGACACCTTAATTCACCCCTCCACTTT.

Comment on this clonotype: A read error may explain this, as a much larger clone is one base away. The chain joins TRBV20-1 to TRBJ2-1; the match to TRBD2 covers 10 bases. V was clipped by 3 bases and J by 9 bases; unmatched bases: 8. The germline CDR1 and CDR2 sequences are DFQATT and SNEGSKA (reference sequence). The CDR3 is made up of 14 amino acids. In nucleotides, the CDR3 is TGCAGTGCTAGCAAAGCGGGAGGGGGGCGTGAGCAGTTCTTC. It yields the protein CSASKAGGGREQFF.

Many counts were recorded for this clonotype. The CDR3 sequence is CAARRTIQETQYF. In DNA form, the CDR3 reads TGTGCCGCTAGGAGGACCATCCAAGAGACCCAGTACTTC. The chain joins TRBV28 to TRBJ2-5; a possible D gene is TRBD2 (5 bases). Looked up from germline, CDR1 is MDHEN and CDR2 is SYDVKM. The V and J ends lost 11 bases and 1 base respectively, with 14 bases between them. The CDR3 is made up of 13 amino acids.

The J gene is TRBJ2-1, the V gene TRBV9; TRBD2 matches at 9 bases. The length of the CDR3 is 16 residues. Looked up from germline, CDR1 is SGDLS and CDR2 is YYNGEE. The V and J ends lost 1 base and 4 bases, in that order; junction bases with no gene match: 6. CDR3 region: CASSVKAGGVYNEQFF. The CDR3 DNA sequence: TGTGCCAGCAGCGTAAAGGCGGGGGGGGTATACAATGAGCAGTTCTTC. The full variable domain, with the rest looked up from reference TRBV9 and TRBJ2-1, is DSGVTQTPKHLITATGQRVTLRCSPRSGDLSVYWYQQSLDQGLQFLIQYYNGEERAKGNILERFSAQQFPDLHSELNLSSLELGDSALYFCASSVKAGGVYNEQFFGPGTRLTVL.

Many counts were recorded for this clonotype. The chain combines TRBV20-1 with TRBJ1-1, with D possibly being TRBD1 (5 bases). The CDR3 sequence is 14 residues long. The ends were cut back, 0 bases at V and 4 bases at J, with 12 bases in the middle. CDR1 DFQATT and CDR2 SNEGSKA come from the germline V gene (reference sequence). CDR3: CSARDTGGSTEAFF. DNA of the CDR3: TGCAGTGCTAGAGATACCGGGGGATCCACTGAAGCTTTCTTT.

The chain uses TRBV5-1 and TRBJ2-1; D remains unclear. In germline, CDR1 is SGHRS, CDR2 YFSETQ. The CDR3 length is 14 residues. Between the trimmed V and J ends, which lost 4 bases and 2 bases, there was a span of 10 bases. This CDR3 reads CASSPPAAYNEQFF. The CDR3 coding sequence is TGCGCCAGCAGCCCACCTGCGGCCTACAATGAGCAGTTCTTC.

The rearrangement links TRBV29-1 to TRBJ2-2, with D possibly being TRBD1 (6 bases). The CDR3 has 14 residues. CDR1 SQVTM and CDR2 ANQGSEA come from the germline V gene. V was cut by 6 bases and J by 4 bases, with 15 bases left in between. CDR3 region: CSVVTGTLTGELFF. The DNA of the CDR3 is TGCAGCGTGGTAACCGGGACACTCACCGGGGAGCTGTTTTTT.